A selection of T cell receptor beta chains follows, all from one sample in a study of identifying expanded T cells in peripheral blood. Some clones are missing from TCRdb's copy, which holds only in-frame ones; the method was immunoSEQ multiplex PCR. Of around 100,000 clones in the sample, around 89% were seen once. Sequencing input: blood. The receptors here all came from a person aged 18 to 70 in good health. Each CDR3 is given with its conserved first and last residue. A D gene is named only where the DNA matches it firmly. Some rows mark clone size as missing; the rest say once, few, many or name a class of expanded clone.

size: -; D: -; J: TRBJ1-2; V: TRBV5-4; CDR3: CASSPGEGRNYGYTF; DNA: TGTGCCAGCAGCCCAGGGGAAGGGAGAAACTATGGCTACACCTTC
size: -; D: TRBD2; J: TRBJ2-3; V: TRBV5-6; CDR3: CASSSQRGGGDTQYF; DNA: TGTGCCAGCAGCTCACAGCGGGGGGGAGGAGATACGCAGTATTTT
size: -; D: -; J: TRBJ1-4; V: TRBV6-5; CDR3: CASSTSGAGEKLFF; DNA: TGTGCCAGCAGTACCTCGGGGGCTGGTGAAAAACTGTTTTTT
size: few; D: -; J: TRBJ1-2; V: TRBV5-4; CDR3: CASSLYSGYGYTF; DNA: TGTGCCAGCAGCTTGTATTCCGGTTATGGCTACACCTTC
size: -; D: -; J: TRBJ1-2; V: TRBV2; CDR3: CASSEKRTYGYTF; DNA: TGTGCCAGCAGTGAAAAAAGGACCTATGGCTACACCTTC
size: -; D: -; J: TRBJ1-1; V: TRBV18; CDR3: CASSLDSRGTEAFF; DNA: TGTGCCAGCTCGCTCGACAGTCGGGGCACTGAAGCTTTCTTT
size: -; D: -; J: TRBJ1-5; V: TRBV4-1; CDR3: CASSQAGGNQPQHF; DNA: TGCGCCAGCAGCCAAGCCGGGGGCAATCAGCCCCAGCATTTT
size: -; D: TRBD1; J: TRBJ1-2; V: TRBV19; CDR3: CASSRGTDSNPYGYTF; DNA: TGTGCCAGTAGTCGCGGGACAGACTCTAATCCCTATGGCTACACCTTC
size: -; D: -; J: TRBJ2-3; V: TRBV10-1; CDR3: CASSGAGTSTDTQYF; DNA: TGCGCCAGCAGTGGGGCAGGGACCAGCACAGATACGCAGTATTTT
size: -; D: TRBD2; J: TRBJ2-5; V: TRBV27; CDR3: CASRSGGAEETQYF; DNA: TGTGCCAGCAGGAGCGGGGGGGCCGAAGAGACCCAGTACTTC
size: -; D: TRBD2; J: TRBJ2-7; V: TRBV28; CDR3: CASSPSSGGSYEQYF; DNA: TGTGCCAGCAGTCCTTCTAGCGGGGGGTCCTACGAGCAGTACTTC
size: -; D: TRBD1; J: TRBJ2-3; V: TRBV5-5; CDR3: CASSFSPGGSYTDTQYF; DNA: TGTGCCAGCAGCTTTTCTCCAGGGGGATCCTACACAGATACGCAGTATTTT
size: -; D: TRBD1; J: TRBJ1-5; V: TRBV5-8; CDR3: CASSPGTGDVSNQPQHF; DNA: TGTGCCAGCAGCCCCGGAACAGGGGACGTCAGCAATCAGCCCCAGCATTTT
size: once; D: -; J: TRBJ2-2; V: TRBV11-2; CDR3: CASSLVAGELFF; DNA: TGTGCCAGCAGCTTAGTCGCCGGGGAGCTGTTTTTT
size: few; D: -; J: TRBJ1-2; V: TRBV5-4; CDR3: CASSSGGLRNGYTF; DNA: TGTGCCAGCAGCTCGGGGGGACTTCGGAATGGCTACACCTTC
size: once; D: -; J: TRBJ2-2; V: TRBV7-9; CDR3: CASSLRTSNTGELFF; DNA: TGTGCCAGCAGCTTACGGACGAGCAACACCGGGGAGCTGTTTTTT
size: -; D: -; J: TRBJ2-7; V: TRBV6-1; CDR3: CASSRPEQYF; DNA: TGTGCCAGCAGTCGACCGGAGCAGTACTTC
size: -; D: TRBD2; J: TRBJ2-3; V: TRBV7-9; CDR3: CASSLAAGGADTQYF; DNA: TGTGCCAGCAGCTTAGCAGCGGGGGGTGCAGATACGCAGTATTTT
size: -; D: -; J: TRBJ2-7; V: TRBV5-4; CDR3: CASSRGQTYEQYF; DNA: TGTGCCAGCAGCCGAGGACAGACCTACGAGCAGTACTTC
size: -; D: -; J: TRBJ2-1; V: TRBV6-1; CDR3: CASKVTGLSYNEQFF; DNA: TGTGCCAGCAAAGTTACGGGGTTGTCCTACAATGAGCAGTTCTTC
size: -; D: -; J: TRBJ2-7; V: TRBV4-1; CDR3: CASSHLGVPSLYEQYF; DNA: TGCGCCAGCAGCCACCTGGGAGTCCCTTCCCTATACGAGCAGTACTTC
size: -; D: -; J: TRBJ2-1; V: TRBV5-1; CDR3: CASSSRGNEQFF; DNA: TGCGCCAGCAGCTCCCGAGGGAATGAGCAGTTCTTC
size: -; D: TRBD2; J: TRBJ2-1; V: TRBV7-8; CDR3: CASSSLLLAGVTNEQFF; DNA: TGTGCCAGCAGCTCACTATTACTAGCGGGGGTTACCAATGAGCAGTTCTTC
size: once; D: TRBD2; J: TRBJ2-7; V: TRBV30; CDR3: CAWSWSPGGEQYF; DNA: TGTGCCTGGAGTTGGTCGCCGGGAGGCGAGCAGTACTTC
size: -; D: -; J: TRBJ2-7; V: TRBV30; CDR3: CAWSVGYEQYF; DNA: TGTGCCTGGAGTGTGGGCTACGAGCAGTACTTC
size: -; D: -; J: TRBJ1-1; V: TRBV30; CDR3: CALQAGVNTEAFF; DNA: TGTGCCCTTCAAGCAGGGGTGAACACTGAAGCTTTCTTT
size: -; D: -; J: TRBJ1-6; V: TRBV27; CDR3: CASSFSPVSPLHF; DNA: TGTGCCAGCAGTTTTTCGCCAGTTTCACCCCTCCACTTT
size: -; D: -; J: TRBJ1-2; V: TRBV2; CDR3: CASSYISRGAGGYTF; DNA: TGTGCCAGCAGTTATATAAGCAGGGGCGCGGGGGGCTACACCTTC
size: -; D: -; J: TRBJ2-3; V: TRBV6-5; CDR3: CASRRNALDTQYF; DNA: TGTGCCAGCAGACGGAACGCGCTGGATACGCAGTATTTT
size: few; D: TRBD1; J: TRBJ1-1; V: TRBV4-2; CDR3: CASHRDSLNTEAFF; DNA: TGTGCCAGCCACCGGGACAGCCTGAACACTGAAGCTTTCTTT
size: -; D: TRBD1; J: TRBJ1-2; V: TRBV9; CDR3: CASSVEGTAYGYTF; DNA: TGTGCCAGCAGCGTAGAGGGGACAGCCTATGGCTACACCTTC
size: -; D: -; J: TRBJ1-2; V: TRBV7-9; CDR3: CASSPIGTTYGYTF; DNA: TGTGCCAGCAGCCCCATTGGGACTACTTATGGCTACACCTTC
size: -; D: -; J: TRBJ1-2; V: TRBV7-2; CDR3: CASSPVVGNYGYTF; DNA: TGTGCCAGCAGCCCCGTCGTCGGAAACTATGGCTACACCTTC
size: -; D: -; J: TRBJ2-5; V: TRBV7-9; CDR3: CASSLVQGLKRGKTQYF; DNA: TGTGCCAGCAGCTTAGTACAAGGACTCAAAAGGGGGAAGACCCAGTACTTC
size: -; D: -; J: TRBJ2-7; V: TRBV6-5; CDR3: CASSYSRGHEQYF; DNA: TGTGCCAGCAGTTACTCGAGGGGTCACGAGCAGTACTTC
size: -; D: -; J: TRBJ1-2; V: TRBV5-6; CDR3: CASSLVSSRGTYGYTF; DNA: TGTGCCAGCAGCTTGGTCTCGTCGAGAGGTACCTATGGCTACACCTTC
size: -; D: TRBD2; J: TRBJ2-3; V: TRBV13; CDR3: CASSLGAGGSVDTDTQYF; DNA: TGTGCCAGCAGCTTAGGGGCGGGGGGTTCAGTGGACACAGATACGCAGTATTTT
size: -; D: -; J: TRBJ1-4; V: TRBV27; CDR3: CASSFRPTNEKLFF; DNA: TGTGCCAGCAGTTTTCGACCAACTAATGAAAAACTGTTTTTT
size: -; D: -; J: TRBJ1-6; V: TRBV27; CDR3: CASSRGRNNSPLHF; DNA: TGTGCCAGCAGCCGGGGACGGAATAATTCACCCCTCCACTTT
size: -; D: -; J: TRBJ1-2; V: TRBV19; CDR3: CASSPEIRERYGYTF; DNA: TGTGCCAGTAGTCCAGAGATAAGGGAACGCTATGGCTACACCTTC
size: -; D: -; J: TRBJ2-7; V: TRBV6-5; CDR3: CASSYGFPGEQYF; DNA: TGTGCCAGCAGTTACGGATTCCCAGGGGAGCAGTACTTC
size: -; D: TRBD1; J: TRBJ2-1; V: TRBV7-9; CDR3: CASSGLGQGTYNEQFF; DNA: TGTGCCAGCAGCGGCCTAGGACAGGGGACCTACAATGAGCAGTTCTTC
size: -; D: -; J: TRBJ1-2; V: TRBV5-5; CDR3: CASSLTGGYTF; DNA: TGTGCCAGCAGTCTAACCGGGGGCTACACCTTC
size: -; D: TRBD2; J: TRBJ2-1; V: TRBV7-8; CDR3: CASSLAGLAGGRWDNEQFF; DNA: TGTGCCAGCAGCTTAGCGGGACTAGCGGGGGGGCGGTGGGACAATGAGCAGTTCTTC
size: once; D: TRBD1; J: TRBJ1-5; V: TRBV7-2; CDR3: CASSQGGGNQPQHF; DNA: TGTGCCAGCAGCCAGGGGGGCGGCAATCAGCCCCAGCATTTT
size: -; D: TRBD1; J: TRBJ1-1; V: TRBV7-9; CDR3: CASSHRTGSGLNTEAFF; DNA: TGTGCCAGCAGCCATCGGACAGGGTCGGGACTGAACACTGAAGCTTTCTTT
size: -; D: -; J: TRBJ1-1; V: TRBV18; CDR3: CASSATTSPEAFF; DNA: TGTGCCAGCTCAGCCACCACCTCCCCTGAAGCTTTCTTT
size: -; D: -; J: TRBJ1-1; V: TRBV6-5; CDR3: CASSDTGSANTEAFF; DNA: TGTGCCAGCAGCGATACCGGGAGTGCTAACACTGAAGCTTTCTTT
size: -; D: -; J: TRBJ1-5; V: TRBV19; CDR3: CASKSGAVGGNQPQHF; DNA: TGTGCCAGTAAGTCAGGCGCGGTCGGGGGCAATCAGCCCCAGCATTTT
size: -; D: -; J: TRBJ1-5; V: TRBV28; CDR3: CASSLRTLNNQPQHF; DNA: TGTGCCAGCAGTTTACGGACACTTAACAATCAGCCCCAGCATTTT
size: -; D: -; J: TRBJ1-1; V: TRBV14; CDR3: CASSRGGFFWDTEAFF; DNA: TGTGCCAGCAGCCGGGGGGGGTTCTTTTGGGACACTGAAGCTTTCTTT
size: -; D: -; J: TRBJ1-4; V: TRBV5-5; CDR3: CASRGSGDEKLFF; DNA: TGTGCCAGCAGGGGTAGCGGCGATGAAAAACTGTTTTTT